Given below is one TCR beta chain in context. This clone has just a few counts. The specificity of this receptor is unknown. Base quality data are lacking; no much larger clone is found one base away. This specimen belongs to a study of vaccination effects on CD4 cells after COVID-19 (dated by TCRdb to about 2022). Regarding the study in general: Across the study, the median time from the second dose to post-vaccine sampling was 72 days (range 14 to 241). SARS-CoV-2 spike-specific CD4+ TCR repertoires from before and after mRNA vaccination were compared in COVID-19 convalescent patients and in infection-naive vaccine recipients. The full study included 9 to 10 COVID-19 convalescent patients and several SARS-CoV-2-naive healthy vaccine recipients. The Oncomine TCR Beta short-read assay on an Illumina iSeq 100 was used to sequence cultures from other donors in the study.

The protocol used for the library was the immunoSEQ multiplex PCR assay. DNA from the cultured, isolated CD4+ T cells was subjected to TCR beta CDR3 sequencing. The original pipeline was this. Non-productive TCR sequences were discarded, and reads were trimmed to the CDR3 region, with only CDR3s of 7 or more amino acids retained. Antigen-specific clonotypes were identified using the MANAFEST web app by comparison of expansion in peptide wells against reference cultures. For clones to be considered positive, expansion at FDR<0.05 versus reference and all other wells, an odds ratio above 5, and a frequency above 0.1% in two replicate wells were required. Cross-reactive clonotypes were defined as significantly expanded in SARS-CoV-2 spike wells and in at least one common cold coronavirus spike condition. Levenshtein distance calculated with the stringdist R package was used to assess CDR3 similarity, and unrooted trees were constructed with ape in R 3.6.1. TCRdb holds this immuneACCESS table with in-frame rearrangements only. Some clones are missing; in checked studies, unresolved V genes explain under half, and the rest has no known cause. V and J calls and clone size are copied from that table; D and trimming were computed from the DNA. The sample includes more than 13,000 clones, with 75% observed a single time. Roughly 20% of the sample is held by the ten biggest clonotypes.

General conclusions and limits of the study: Limitations of the study were the small number of convalescent patients and the absence of early post-infection timepoints. Among healthy vaccine recipients, nearly all vaccine-induced clones were SARS-CoV-2 mono-reactive, and just 1 of 255 was cross-reactive with common cold coronaviruses. Marked clonal contraction was observed in both infection-induced and vaccine-induced clones at late post-vaccination timepoints, consistent with waning T cell responses.

In the ViraFEST assay, PBMC were stimulated with viral peptide pools, and TCR sequencing was then used to find antigen-specific CD4+ T cell clonotypes based on their expansion. After around ten days of culture, CD4+ T cells were isolated with the EasySep CD4+ T cell isolation kit. Participants received two doses of either the BNT162b2 or the mRNA-1273 mRNA SARS-CoV-2 vaccine. Healthy vaccine recipients had no prior SARS-CoV-2 infection, confirmed by negative nucleocapsid antibodies before and after vaccination. Each well held around 1.9 million PBMC cultured in IMDM containing approximately 5.2% human AB serum, 8 to 10 IU/ml IL-2 and gentamicin, along with 8 to 10 ug/ml peptides. On days 3 and 7, half of the culture medium was replaced with fresh IL-2-containing medium. Unless otherwise noted, each peptide stimulation condition was cultured in triplicate wells. Using Ficoll-Paque Plus gradient centrifugation, PBMC were separated from whole blood and then either used fresh or cryopreserved at -140C. The overlapping peptide pools covered the spike proteins of SARS-CoV-2 and of the common cold coronaviruses HCoV-NL63, HCoV-OC43 and HCoV-229E. The QIAamp micro DNA kit was used to extract genomic DNA from the cultured CD4+ T cells.

CDR1 and CDR2 (SGHTA, FQGNSA) derive from the germline V gene. Cut back by 1 base and 0 bases, the V and J ends lie 4 bases apart. The CDR3 runs 14 amino acids, cysteine and phenylalanine included. The DNA shown is the 42-base CDR3, in frame from base 1. The sequencing here drew on CD4+ T cells from PBMCs cultured with HCoV-NL63 spike peptides, taken after COVID-19 vaccination. This specimen's cell subset or site label, per the study, means: HCoV-NL63 spike overlapping peptide pool stimulation. The receptor's source is a human donor who received a COVID-19 vaccine. Recombination linked TRBV7-2 to TRBJ1-3; no D gene call is confident. Here is the DNA: TGTGCCAGCAGCTTAGACAGCTCTGGAAACACCATATATTTT. It codes for CASSLDSSGNTIYF.